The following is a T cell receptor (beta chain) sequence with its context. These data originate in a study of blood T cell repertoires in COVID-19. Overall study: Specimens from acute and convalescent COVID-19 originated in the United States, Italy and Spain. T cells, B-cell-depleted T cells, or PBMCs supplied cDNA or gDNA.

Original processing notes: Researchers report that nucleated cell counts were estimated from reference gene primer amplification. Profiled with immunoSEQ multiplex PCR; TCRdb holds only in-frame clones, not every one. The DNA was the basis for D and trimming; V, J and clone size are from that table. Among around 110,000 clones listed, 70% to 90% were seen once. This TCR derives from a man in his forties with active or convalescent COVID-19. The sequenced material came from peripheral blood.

The CDR3 loop is CASSSVGREETQYF. CDR3 bases: TGTGCCAGCAGCTCAGTCGGCAGGGAAGAGACCCAGTACTTC. This chain links TRBV6-5 with TRBJ2-5; possibly TRBD1 for D (5 bases). Germline V gene lookup returns CDR1 MNHEY and CDR2 SVGAGI. V gave up 6 bases and J gave up 3 bases, with 14 bases separating them. This CDR3 comprises 14 residues.